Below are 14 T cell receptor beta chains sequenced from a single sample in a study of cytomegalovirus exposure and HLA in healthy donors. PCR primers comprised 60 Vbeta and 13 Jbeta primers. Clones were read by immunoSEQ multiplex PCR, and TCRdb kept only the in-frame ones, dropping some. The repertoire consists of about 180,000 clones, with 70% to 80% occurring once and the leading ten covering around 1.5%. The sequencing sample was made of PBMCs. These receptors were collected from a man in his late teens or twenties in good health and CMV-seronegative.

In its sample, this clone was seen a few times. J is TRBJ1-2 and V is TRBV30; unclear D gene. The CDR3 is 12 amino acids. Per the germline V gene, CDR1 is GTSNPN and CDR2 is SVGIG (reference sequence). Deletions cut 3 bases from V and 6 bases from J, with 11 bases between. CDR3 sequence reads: CAWRRGGHGYTF. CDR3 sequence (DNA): TGTGCCTGGAGGAGAGGCGGTCATGGCTACACCTTC.

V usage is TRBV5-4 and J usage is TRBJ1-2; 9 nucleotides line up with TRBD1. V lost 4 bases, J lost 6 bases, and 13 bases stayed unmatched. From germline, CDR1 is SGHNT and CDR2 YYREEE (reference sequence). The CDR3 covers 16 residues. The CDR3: CASSRGQGLVRNGYTF. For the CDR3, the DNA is TGTGCCAGCAGCAGGGGACAGGGCCTCGTAAGGAATGGCTACACCTTC.

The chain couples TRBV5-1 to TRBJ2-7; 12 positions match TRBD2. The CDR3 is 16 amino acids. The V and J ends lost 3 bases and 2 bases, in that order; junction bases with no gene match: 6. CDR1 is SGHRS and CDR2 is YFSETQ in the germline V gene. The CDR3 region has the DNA TGCGCCAGCAGCTCACTACTAGCGGGAGGAACCTACGAGCAGTACTTC. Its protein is CASSSLLAGGTYEQYF.

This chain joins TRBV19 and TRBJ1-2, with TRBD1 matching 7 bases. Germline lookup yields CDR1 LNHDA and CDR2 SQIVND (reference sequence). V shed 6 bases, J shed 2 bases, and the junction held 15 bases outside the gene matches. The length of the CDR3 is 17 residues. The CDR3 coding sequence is TGTGCCAGTAGCCTACTTATGCCCGGGACAGCCAACTATGGCTACACCTTC. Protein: CASSLLMPGTANYGYTF.

The CDR3 loop reads CASLQGDSTEAFF. The CDR3 coding sequence is TGTGCCAGCCTACAGGGGGACTCAACTGAAGCTTTCTTT. The chain couples TRBV28 to TRBJ1-1, with 8 bases that match TRBD1. The V gene end was trimmed by 8 bases and the J gene end by 5 bases; junction bases not matched to a gene: 7. Germline V CDR1 and CDR2: MDHEN, SYDVKM. The CDR3 totals 13 residues.

CDR3 nucleotide sequence: TGTGCCAGTAGGGGGAGTGGAGCAGGACAGTTCTCTGGAAACACCATATATTTT. It codes for CASRGSGAGQFSGNTIYF. This chain uses TRBV19 with TRBJ1-3; D is perhaps TRBD1 (6 bases). Trimming removed 6 bases at V and 0 bases at J, with 21 bases between. The CDR3 spans 18 residues. Germline assignment: CDR1 LNHDA and CDR2 SQIVND (reference sequence).

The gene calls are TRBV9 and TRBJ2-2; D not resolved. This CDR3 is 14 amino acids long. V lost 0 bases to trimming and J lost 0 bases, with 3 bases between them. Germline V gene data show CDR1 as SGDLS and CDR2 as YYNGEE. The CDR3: CASSVAANTGELFF. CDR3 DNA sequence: TGTGCCAGCAGCGTAGCCGCGAACACCGGGGAGCTGTTTTTT.

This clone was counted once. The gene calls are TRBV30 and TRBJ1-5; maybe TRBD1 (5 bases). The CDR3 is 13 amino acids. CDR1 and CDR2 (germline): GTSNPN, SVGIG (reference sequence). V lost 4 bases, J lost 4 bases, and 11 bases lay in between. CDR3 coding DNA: TGTGCCTGGACCAGGGATGGAAATCAGCCCCAGCATTTT. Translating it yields CAWTRDGNQPQHF.

For the CDR3, the DNA is TGTGCCAGCAGTCCCCGCAGTTCCTCCTACGAGCAGTACTTC. Protein product: CASSPRSSSYEQYF. The J gene is TRBJ2-7, the V gene TRBV6-5; D unresolved. Trimming stripped 5 bases from V and 0 bases from J, with 11 bases between. Germline CDR1 MNHEY, CDR2 SVGAGI. This CDR3 is built from 14 residues.

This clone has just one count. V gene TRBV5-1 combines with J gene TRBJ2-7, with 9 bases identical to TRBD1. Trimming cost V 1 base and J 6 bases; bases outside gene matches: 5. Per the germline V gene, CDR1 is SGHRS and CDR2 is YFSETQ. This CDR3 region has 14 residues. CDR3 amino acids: CASSLKGQGFEQYF. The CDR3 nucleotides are TGCGCCAGCAGCTTGAAGGGACAGGGTTTCGAGCAGTACTTC.

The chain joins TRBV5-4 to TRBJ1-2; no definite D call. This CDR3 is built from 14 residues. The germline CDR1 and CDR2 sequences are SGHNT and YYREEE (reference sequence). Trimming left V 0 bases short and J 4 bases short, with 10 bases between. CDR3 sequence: CASSLAVTAYGYTF. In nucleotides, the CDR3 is TGTGCCAGCAGCTTGGCCGTAACAGCCTATGGCTACACCTTC.

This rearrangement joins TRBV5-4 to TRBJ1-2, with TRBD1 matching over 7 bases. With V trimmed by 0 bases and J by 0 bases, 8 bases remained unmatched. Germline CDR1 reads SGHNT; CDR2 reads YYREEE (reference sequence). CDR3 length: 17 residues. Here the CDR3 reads CASSLGSLGTANYGYTF. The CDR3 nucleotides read TGTGCCAGCAGCTTGGGCAGTCTGGGGACAGCTAACTATGGCTACACCTTC. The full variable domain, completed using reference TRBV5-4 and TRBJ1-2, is ETGVTQSPTHLIKTRGQQVTLRCSSQSGHNTVSWYQQALGQGPQFIFQYYREEENGRGNFPPRFSGLQFPNYSSELNVNALELDDSALYLCASSLGSLGTANYGYTFGSGTRLTVV.

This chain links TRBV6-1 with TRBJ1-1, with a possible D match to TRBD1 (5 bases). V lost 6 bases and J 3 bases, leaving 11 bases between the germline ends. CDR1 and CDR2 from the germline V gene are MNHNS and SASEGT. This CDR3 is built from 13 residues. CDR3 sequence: CASRLTQDTEAFF. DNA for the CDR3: TGTGCCAGCAGGCTCACACAGGACACTGAAGCTTTCTTT.

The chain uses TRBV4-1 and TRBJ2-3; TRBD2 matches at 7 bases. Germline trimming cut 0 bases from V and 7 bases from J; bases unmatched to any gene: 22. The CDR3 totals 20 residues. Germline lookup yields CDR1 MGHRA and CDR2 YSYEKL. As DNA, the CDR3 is TGCGCCAGCAGCCAAGATATAGCCTGGAGAAGGGCGGGGGTGGAAAATACGCAGTATTTT. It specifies CASSQDIAWRRAGVENTQYF.